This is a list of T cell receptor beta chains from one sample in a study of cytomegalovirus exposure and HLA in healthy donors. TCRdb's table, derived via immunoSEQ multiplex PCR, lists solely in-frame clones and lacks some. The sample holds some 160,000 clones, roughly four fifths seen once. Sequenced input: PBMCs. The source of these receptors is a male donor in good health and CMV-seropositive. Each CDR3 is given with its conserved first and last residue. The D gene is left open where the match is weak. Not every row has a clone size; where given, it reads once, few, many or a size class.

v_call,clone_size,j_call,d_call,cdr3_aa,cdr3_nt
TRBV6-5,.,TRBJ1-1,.,CASSYMVTGTEAFF,TGTGCCAGCAGTTACATGGTGACAGGCACTGAAGCTTTCTTT
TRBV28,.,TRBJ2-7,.,CASRSNVAEQYF,TGTGCCAGCAGATCCAACGTGGCCGAGCAGTACTTC
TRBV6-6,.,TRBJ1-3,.,CASSDQGIQGGNTIYF,TGTGCCAGCAGCGACCAGGGGATTCAAGGTGGAAACACCATATATTTT
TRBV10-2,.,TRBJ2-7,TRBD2,CASSEAGGGEQYF,TGCGCCAGCAGTGAAGCGGGAGGAGGGGAGCAGTACTTC
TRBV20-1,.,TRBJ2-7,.,CSATTHEQYF,TGCAGTGCCACTACCCACGAGCAGTACTTC
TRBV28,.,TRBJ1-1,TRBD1,CASSPWGQGLTEAFF,TGTGCCAGCAGCCCGTGGGGACAGGGACTCACTGAAGCTTTCTTT
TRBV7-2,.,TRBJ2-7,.,CASSSLPGTFYEQYF,TGTGCCAGCAGCTCACTTCCGGGGACTTTCTACGAGCAGTACTTC
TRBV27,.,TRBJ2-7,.,CASSLMRGISSYEQYF,TGTGCCAGCAGTTTAATGAGAGGGATTAGTTCCTACGAGCAGTACTTC
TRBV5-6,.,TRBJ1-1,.,CASSLGGANRDEAFF,TGTGCCAGCAGCTTGGGTGGGGCCAACAGGGATGAAGCTTTCTTT
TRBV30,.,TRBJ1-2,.,CAWSVRDRPPGYTF,TGTGCCTGGAGTGTACGCGACAGGCCCCCAGGCTACACCTTC
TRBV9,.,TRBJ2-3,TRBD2,CASSFRPGLTSTDTQYF,TGTGCCAGCAGCTTTCGACCGGGACTAACTAGCACAGATACGCAGTATTTT
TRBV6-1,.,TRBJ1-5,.,CASTWGASNQPQHF,TGTGCCAGCACTTGGGGAGCTAGCAATCAGCCCCAGCATTTT
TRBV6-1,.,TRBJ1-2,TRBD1,CASSETGTAYGYTF,TGTGCCAGCAGTGAGACAGGGACAGCATATGGCTACACCTTC
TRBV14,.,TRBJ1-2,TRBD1,CASSQTGGANYGYTF,TGTGCCAGCAGCCAAACAGGGGGAGCTAACTATGGCTACACCTTC
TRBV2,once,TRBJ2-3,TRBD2,CASSPWGGDSWDTQYF,TGTGCCAGCTCCCCCTGGGGGGGGGATAGTTGGGATACGCAGTATTTT
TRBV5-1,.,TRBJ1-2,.,CASTGQGMLYGYTF,TGCGCCAGCACCGGTCAGGGAATGCTCTATGGCTACACCTTC
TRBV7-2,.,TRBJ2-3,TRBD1,CASSGQGGDTQYF,TGTGCCAGCAGCGGACAGGGTGGAGATACGCAGTATTTT
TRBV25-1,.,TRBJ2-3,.,CASSDPTGGDTQYF,TGTGCCAGCAGTGATCCAACCGGTGGAGATACGCAGTATTTT
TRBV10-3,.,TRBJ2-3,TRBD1,CAISSRGDRVTDTQYF,TGTGCCATCAGTAGCCGCGGGGACAGGGTCACAGATACGCAGTATTTT
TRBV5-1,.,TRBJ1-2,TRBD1,CASSLDRGEYGYTF,TGCGCCAGCAGCTTGGACAGGGGAGAGTATGGCTACACCTTC
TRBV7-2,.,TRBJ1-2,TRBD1,CASSRDRGDYGYTF,TGTGCCAGCAGCCGGGACAGGGGAGACTATGGCTACACCTTC
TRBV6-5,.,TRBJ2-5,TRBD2,CASSFPGLAVQETQYF,TGTGCCAGCAGTTTCCCGGGACTAGCGGTCCAAGAGACCCAGTACTTC
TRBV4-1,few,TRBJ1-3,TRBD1,CASSQDRGEGAKSGNTIYF,TGCGCCAGCAGCCAAGACCGGGGAGAGGGGGCGAAATCTGGAAACACCATATATTTT
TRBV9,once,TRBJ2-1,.,CASSGIEQGRGYNEQFF,TGTGCCAGCAGCGGAATAGAACAGGGAAGAGGTTACAATGAGCAGTTCTTC
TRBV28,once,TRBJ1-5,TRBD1,CASADRVGGNQPQHF,TGTGCCAGCGCGGACAGGGTCGGTGGTAATCAGCCCCAGCATTTT
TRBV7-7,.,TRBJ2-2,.,CASSPPSGELFF,TGTGCCAGCAGCCCCCCGTCCGGGGAGCTGTTTTTT
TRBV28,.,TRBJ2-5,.,CASTRGETQYF,TGTGCCAGTACACGGGGGGAGACCCAGTACTTC
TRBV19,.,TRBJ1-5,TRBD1,CASNARQGYQPQHF,TGTGCCAGTAACGCCAGACAGGGCTATCAGCCCCAGCATTTT
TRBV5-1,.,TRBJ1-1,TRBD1,CASSRDREGEAFF,TGCGCCAGCAGCCGGGACAGGGAAGGTGAAGCTTTCTTT
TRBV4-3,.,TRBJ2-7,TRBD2,CASSHIGGGGAYEQYF,TGCGCCAGCAGCCACATCGGAGGCGGGGGAGCCTACGAGCAGTACTTC
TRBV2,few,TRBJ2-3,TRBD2,CASSERGGSTDTQYF,TGTGCCAGCAGTGAGCGGGGGGGCAGCACAGATACGCAGTATTTT
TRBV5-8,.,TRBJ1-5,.,CASSGRTRSNQPQHF,TGTGCCAGCAGCGGCAGGACTCGGAGCAATCAGCCCCAGCATTTT
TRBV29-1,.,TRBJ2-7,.,CSVSRVNEQYF,TGCAGCGTTTCCAGGGTTAACGAGCAGTACTTC
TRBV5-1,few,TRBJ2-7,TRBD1,CASSLNPDRVSYEQYF,TGCGCCAGCAGCTTGAATCCGGACAGGGTCTCCTACGAGCAGTACTTC
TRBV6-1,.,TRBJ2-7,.,CASVVGSSYEQYF,TGTGCCAGCGTAGTAGGGAGTTCCTACGAGCAGTACTTC
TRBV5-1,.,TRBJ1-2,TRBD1,CASSSRTGGGYGYTF,TGCGCCAGCAGCTCGCGGACAGGGGGAGGCTATGGCTACACCTTC
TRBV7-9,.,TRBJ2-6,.,CASSSMGGTYSGANGLTF,TGTGCCAGCAGCTCGATGGGCGGCACCTATTCTGGGGCCAACGGCCTGACTTTC
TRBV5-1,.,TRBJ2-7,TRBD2,CASSSQTSGSYEQYF,TGCGCCAGCAGCTCCCAGACTAGCGGGAGTTACGAGCAGTACTTC
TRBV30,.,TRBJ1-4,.,CAWSVFGRVVGKLFF,TGTGCCTGGAGTGTTTTCGGGAGGGTAGTAGGAAAACTGTTTTTT
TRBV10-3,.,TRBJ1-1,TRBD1,CAISGPRTGSTEAFF,TGTGCCATCAGTGGCCCTCGGACAGGTAGCACTGAAGCTTTCTTT
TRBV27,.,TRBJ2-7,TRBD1,CASSLGQGSYEQYF,TGTGCCAGCAGTTTGGGACAGGGTTCCTACGAGCAGTACTTC
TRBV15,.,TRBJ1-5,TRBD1,CATSRGQGYEPQHF,TGTGCCACCAGCAGAGGACAGGGGTATGAGCCCCAGCATTTT
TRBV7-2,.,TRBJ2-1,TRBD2,CASSPWSGGAFEQFF,TGTGCCAGCAGCCCATGGAGCGGGGGGGCGTTTGAGCAGTTCTTC
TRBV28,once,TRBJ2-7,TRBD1,CASSLRTGYAEQYF,TGTGCCAGCAGTTTACGGACAGGGTATGCCGAGCAGTACTTC
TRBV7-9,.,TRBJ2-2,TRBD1,CASSPGQGITGELFF,TGTGCCAGCAGCCCGGGACAGGGGATAACCGGGGAGCTGTTTTTT
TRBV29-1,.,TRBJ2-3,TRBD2,CSVKAGTLTDTQYF,TGCAGCGTTAAAGCGGGAACGCTAACAGATACGCAGTATTTT
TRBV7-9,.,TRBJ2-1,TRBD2,CASSLTSGVNEQFF,TGTGCCAGCAGCTTGACTAGCGGAGTCAATGAGCAGTTCTTC